This TCR beta chain was identified in a study of cytomegalovirus exposure and HLA in healthy donors. Across the whole study: Out of fewer than 500 genotyped donors, roughly 83% belonged to the Caucasian-associated ancestry cluster.

Study-level points and caveats: For presence/absence analyses, sequencing depth was assumed to be roughly uniform across donors. The study flagged approximately 180 TCR beta chains as cytomegalovirus-associated.

A note on this clone: What it binds is unknown.

This PCR relied on a set of 60 Vbeta primers and 13 Jbeta primers. Using immunoSEQ multiplex PCR, the repertoire was profiled, and TCRdb retains in-frame clones only, with some absent. The sample carries around 71,000 clones, 65% to 70% recorded once. Per the germline V gene, CDR1 is SQVTM and CDR2 is ANQGSEA. The ends were cut back, 2 bases at V and 4 bases at J, with 8 bases in the middle. There are 12 residues in the CDR3. Sequences were obtained from PBMCs. This chain joins TRBV29-1 and TRBJ1-2; D ambiguous. The TCR sequence derives from a male donor in good health and CMV-seropositive. The CDR3, as DNA: TGCAGCGTTGAATCTGGGCCCTATGGCTACACCTTC. This codes for CSVESGPYGYTF.